Shown below are 14 T cell receptor beta chains from a single sample sequenced in a study of tumor and adjacent non-tumor tissue in lung cancer. This sample's RNA came from whole unsorted tissue. TCRbeta libraries were built with three rounds of nested PCR, modified from ARM-PCR. Each CDR3 protein is one row after TCRdb ran MiXCR on the multiplex PCR reads. The table includes roughly 81,000 distinct CDR3 sequences, about 66% detected once. The sequenced sample was lung tumor tissue. These TCRs come from a man between 65 and 79 years old with non-small cell lung cancer.

The J gene is TRBJ1-1, the V gene TRBV6-1; the D gene is possibly TRBD1 (6 bases). Between the trimmed V and J ends, which lost 6 bases and 7 bases, there was a span of 18 bases. Germline CDR1 and CDR2: MNHNS and SASEGT. The CDR3 contains 14 residues. The CDR3 sequence: CASSFDRRYGEAFF. The CDR3 region has the DNA TGTGCCAGCAGCTTCGACAGGCGATATGGTGAAGCTTTCTTT.

In its sample, this clonotype was seen a few times. A much larger clone sits a single nucleotide away, making a read error possible. The rearrangement uses TRBV4-1 and TRBJ2-5; TRBD1 aligns across 7 bases. The length of the CDR3 is 14 residues. Germline-derived CDR1 and CDR2 are MGHRA and YSYEKL. The CDR3 reads CVSSQDRTSGTQYF. DNA of the CDR3: TGCGTCAGCAGCCAGGACAGGACCTCAGGGACCCAGTACTTC.

At least ten counts were recorded for this clonotype. The genes are TRBV10-3 and TRBJ1-1, with D unclear. V dropped 7 bases and J dropped 6 bases, with 15 bases sitting between them. CDR3 length equals 13 residues. CDR1 and CDR2 (germline): ENHRY, SYGVKD. CDR3 in amino acids: CAIKFEGRAEAFF. CDR3 in DNA: TGTGCCATCAAGTTTGAGGGTAGGGCTGAAGCTTTCTTT.

In the case of this clonotype: Relative to the germline gene, one junction end is altered; a read error may explain this. The chain links TRBV6-5 to TRBJ2-3; no definite D call. Germline V gene sequence: CDR1 MNHEY, CDR2 SVGAGI. The CDR3 loop spans 13 amino acids. Here the CDR3 DNA reads TGTACCAGCAGGTCTCACAGCACAGATACGCGGTATTTT. It encodes CTSRSHSTDTRYF.

The chain combines TRBV19 with TRBJ2-7; D might be TRBD1 (5 bases). The CDR3 length is 16 residues. V was clipped by 3 bases and J by 1 base, with 16 bases between them. Germline CDR1 LNHDA, CDR2 SQIVND (reference sequence). The CDR3 DNA reads as TGTGCCAGTAGTATCGCCACAGGCCGACATTCCTACGAGCAGTACTTC. It codes for CASSIATGRHSYEQYF.

This clonotype has more than one count but fewer than ten. V is TRBV29-1 and J is TRBJ2-1, with D unresolved. Germline V CDR1 and CDR2: SQVTM, ANQGSEA. This CDR3 is 12 amino acids long. CDR3 protein: CSVNSLATEQFF. CDR3 nucleotide sequence: TGCAGTGTTAACTCTTTGGCGACTGAGCAGTTCTTC.

To note about this clonotype: At one boundary the junction diverges from the germline segment, which might be a read error. This chain uses TRBV20-1 with TRBJ1-4; possible D gene TRBD1, 5 bases. The CDR3 sequence is 16 residues long. Germline V gene data show CDR1 as DFQATT and CDR2 as SNEGSKA (reference sequence). CDR3 in DNA: TGCAGAGCTAGGGGTTGGGGTGGCTTCACTAATGAAAAACTGTTTTTT. Translated, it gives CRARGWGGFTNEKLFF.

The chain links TRBV12-3 or TRBV12-4 to TRBJ2-7, with TRBD1 matching 7 bases. The CDR3 is 13 residues long. The CDR3 bases are TGTTCCAACAGTTTGAGGCAGGGGGACGAGCAGTACTTC. Its protein is CSNSLRQGDEQYF.

CDR3 amino acids: CASCARREGFNYGYTF. In nucleotides, the CDR3 is TGTGCCAGCTGCGCTAGGAGGGAAGGGTTTAACTATGGCTACACCTTC. V and J are TRBV6-1 and TRBJ1-2; D is unresolved. The CDR3 consists of 16 residues. With 8 bases removed from V and 1 base from J, the gap between germline ends came to 20 bases. Per the germline V gene, CDR1 is MNHNS and CDR2 is SASEGT.

A remark on this clonotype: At one end, the junction sequence differs from germline, possibly due to a read error. This sequence joins TRBV6-5 and TRBJ2-2; D perhaps matches TRBD2 (5 bases). The germline V gene encodes CDR1 MNHEY and CDR2 SVGAGI. CDR3 length: 14 residues. CDR3 nucleotides: TGTGCCAGCAGTGGGCAGTGGGCCGTCGGGGAGTTGTTTTTT. Protein sequence: CASSGQWAVGELFF.

A remark on this clonotype: One junction end disagrees with the germline gene, perhaps due to a read error. This chain uses TRBV5-6 with TRBJ2-5, with 8 bases fitting TRBD2. CDR1 is SGHDT, CDR2 YYEEEE, per germline. CDR3 length: 14 residues. CDR3 in amino acids: CASSPSDREGTQWF. CDR3 nucleotide sequence: TGTGCCAGCAGCCCGTCGGACCGGGAGGGGACCCAGTGGTTC.

Concerning this clonotype itself: This may be a read error: a much more frequent sequence differs by one nucleotide. This chain links TRBV29-1 with TRBJ1-1; the D gene is possibly TRBD1 (5 bases). Germline-derived CDR1 and CDR2 are SQVTM and ANQGSEA. CDR3 length: 13 amino acids. Between the trimmed V and J ends, which lost 4 bases and 3 bases, there was a span of 12 bases. The CDR3 loop reads CSVVSGFDTEAFF. In nucleotides, the CDR3 is TGCAGCGTTGTTTCAGGGTTTGACACTGAAGCTTTCTTT.

The chain recombines TRBV19 with TRBJ2-1; tentatively, D is TRBD1 (6 bases). Trimming took off 3 bases at V and 4 bases at J, with 13 bases between the two ends. Germline V lookup: CDR1 LNHDA, CDR2 SQIVND (reference sequence). This CDR3 is 15 amino acids long. The DNA of the CDR3 is TGTGCCAGTAGTATGATCGGACAGCCGTACAATGAGCAGTTCTTC. Its translation is CASSMIGQPYNEQFF.

This clonotype occurred once. A much bigger clone sits one base away, suggesting this may be a read error. V is TRBV5-1 and J is TRBJ2-7; 10 positions agree with TRBD1. V shed 4 bases and J 4 bases; nucleotides not matched to a gene: 5. Germline V CDR1 and CDR2: SGHRS, YFSETQ. The CDR3 runs 14 residues. CDR3: CASSRGTGAYEQYF. DNA for the CDR3: TGCGCCAGCAGCAGGGGGACAGGGGCTTACGAGCAGTACTTC.